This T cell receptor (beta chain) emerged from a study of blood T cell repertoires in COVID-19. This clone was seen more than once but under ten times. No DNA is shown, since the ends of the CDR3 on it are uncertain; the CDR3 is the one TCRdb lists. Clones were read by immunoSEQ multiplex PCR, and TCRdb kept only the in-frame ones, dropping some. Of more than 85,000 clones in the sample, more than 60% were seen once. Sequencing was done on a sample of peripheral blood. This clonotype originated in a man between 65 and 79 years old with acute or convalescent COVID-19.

The CDR3 reads CASSFLWGVLAKNIQYF. This chain uses TRBV7-8 with TRBJ2-4; no check of the table's D call, TRBD2, against the DNA was made. The CDR3 length equals 17 residues, ends included. CDR1 is SGHVS, CDR2 FQNEAQ, per germline.